One sample yielded the 12 T cell receptor beta chains listed below, sequenced in a study of metastatic and nonmetastatic thyroid tumors. Thyroid surgery was preceded by no treatment in any patient. TCRdb reassembled clones from the PCR reads with MiXCR. The repertoire includes roughly 15,000 clones, around 32% of them detected once, and roughly 13% sits in the top ten. The sample was tumor tissue. The receptors originated from a male donor with papillary thyroid cancer or a benign thyroid nodule (not recorded which). Some clones in this sample may be carry-over from other donors' samples.

This chain links TRBV11-1 with TRBJ2-1; D gene uncertain. V lost 5 bases, J lost 5 bases, and 19 bases lay in between. Germline V lookup: CDR1 SGHAT, CDR2 FQDESV (reference sequence). The CDR3 is 16 amino acids. The CDR3: CASSAYYSRDHNEQFF. The DNA for the CDR3 is TGTGCCAGCAGCGCGTACTACTCTCGAGATCACAATGAGCAGTTCTTC.

The chain is built from TRBV13 and TRBJ2-1; 7 nucleotides agree with TRBD2. Germline V CDR1 and CDR2: PRHDT, FYEKMQ (reference sequence). V lost 0 bases, J lost 9 bases, and 5 bases stayed unmatched. The CDR3 is 14 residues long. For the CDR3, the DNA is TGTGCCAGCAGCTTAGGGGCGGGAGAGGTTGAGCAGTTCTTC. The encoded protein is CASSLGAGEVEQFF. The full variable domain, completed using reference TRBV13 and TRBJ2-1, is AAGVIQSPRHLIKEKRETATLKCYPIPRHDTVYWYQQGPGQDPQFLISFYEKMQSDKGSIPDRFSAQQFSDYHSELNMSSLELGDSALYFCASSLGAGEVEQFFGPGTRLTVL.

The chain recombines TRBV12-3 or TRBV12-4 with TRBJ2-7; D remains unclear. Trimming took 2 bases from V and 7 from J, leaving 15 bases between them. The CDR3 loop spans 14 amino acids. CDR3 DNA: TGTGCCAGCAGTTTAAAAGCCCCAGTCGCGGAGCAGTACTTC. Residues: CASSLKAPVAEQYF.

This chain connects TRBV6-5 to TRBJ1-3; weak D call: TRBD1 (5 bases). The CDR3 has 15 amino acids. V gave up 2 bases and J gave up 0 bases, with 8 bases separating them. The V gene's germline CDR1 is MNHEY and CDR2 SVGAGI. In DNA, the CDR3 is TGTGCCAGCAGTTACGGGGGACTCTCTGGAAACACCATATATTTT. This sequence encodes CASSYGGLSGNTIYF.

V gene TRBV20-1 combines with J gene TRBJ1-5, with D perhaps TRBD1 (6 bases). The CDR3 length is 16 residues. The germline V gene encodes CDR1 DFQATT and CDR2 SNEGSKA (reference sequence). V was trimmed by 1 base and J by 0 bases, leaving 13 bases between them. Written as DNA, the CDR3 is TGCAGTGCTAGAGTGGGCGGGACACTTAGCAATCAGCCCCAGCATTTT. It codes for CSARVGGTLSNQPQHF.

This clone has a handful of counts. The chain is built from TRBV6-4 and TRBJ2-3, with D possibly being TRBD2 (6 bases). V lost 4 bases and J lost 1, with 6 bases in between. This CDR3 is 13 amino acids long. Germline V gene data show CDR1 as MRHNA and CDR2 as SNTAGT. The CDR3 is CASSASGTDTQYF. The CDR3 coding sequence is TGTGCCAGCAGTGCTAGCGGCACAGATACGCAGTATTTT.

This clone was counted between two and nine times. The chain combines TRBV5-1 with TRBJ2-1; 8 bases are a match to TRBD2. V was pared by 1 base and J by 3 bases, with 3 bases of the junction left unmatched. The CDR3 is 15 residues long. Per germline, CDR1 SGHRS and CDR2 YFSETQ. CDR3 loop: CASSLRAGDYNEQFF. Written as DNA, the CDR3 is TGCGCCAGCAGCTTGCGAGCGGGAGACTACAATGAGCAGTTCTTC.

The chain carries TRBV19 and TRBJ2-5; a possible D gene is TRBD2 (6 bases). The germline V and J ends were trimmed by 4 bases and 7 bases, with 13 bases remaining between them. Germline V lookup: CDR1 LNHDA, CDR2 SQIVND (reference sequence). CDR3 length: 13 amino acids. The CDR3 nucleotides read TGTGCCAGTAGTACCGGGACTTCGGGGACCCAGTACTTC. Protein product: CASSTGTSGTQYF.

This clone showed up many times. V usage is TRBV20-1 and J usage is TRBJ2-4, with 7 bases aligning to TRBD2. Unmatched junction bases numbered 11, after V lost 0 bases and J lost 3 bases. This CDR3 spans 17 amino acids. Germline V gene data show CDR1 as DFQATT and CDR2 as SNEGSKA (reference sequence). The CDR3 bases are TGCAGTGCTAGAGATCAAATTGGCGGGGGAGACAAAAACATTCAGTACTTC. This sequence encodes CSARDQIGGGDKNIQYF.

This CDR3 reads CASSQGQGISYEQYF. The CDR3 bases are TGTGCCAGCAGCCAAGGACAGGGTATTTCCTACGAGCAGTACTTC. The V gene is TRBV4-2, the J gene TRBJ2-7; TRBD1 matches at 7 bases. This CDR3 region has 15 residues. Germline V gene sequence: CDR1 LGHNA, CDR2 YNFKEQ. With V trimmed by 1 base and J by 1 base, 4 bases remained unmatched.

This clone has just a few counts. CDR3 residues: CASSEDTGTGGAFF. The CDR3 DNA reads as TGTGCCAGCTCAGAAGATACCGGGACAGGAGGAGCTTTCTTT. The rearrangement uses TRBV18 and TRBJ1-1; 8 bases are shared with TRBD1. Germline V gene data show CDR1 as KGHSH and CDR2 as LQKENI. The length of the CDR3 is 14 residues. V lost 5 bases to trimming and J lost 10 bases; unmatched junction nucleotides: 12.

This clone was recorded a few times. The chain has TRBV6-1 and TRBJ1-5, with unresolved D. This CDR3 contains 13 residues. The germline V gene encodes CDR1 MNHNS and CDR2 SASEGT. The V gene lost 7 bases and the J gene lost 0 bases, with 7 bases spanning the gap. In nucleotides, the CDR3 is TGTGCCAGCAAAACTTCTAGCAATCAGCCCCAGCATTTT. This codes for CASKTSSNQPQHF.